This T cell receptor (beta chain) stems from a study of blood T cell repertoires in COVID-19. Original methodology: Amplification of reference gene primers provided the estimated nucleated cell counts. The data were produced by immunoSEQ multiplex PCR, yet TCRdb's version contains in-frame clones alone and is incomplete. V, J and clone size derive from that table, while D and trimming were established from the DNA sequence. The top ten clones hold about 1% of a sample with about 120,000 clones, just over 85% of them seen once. This clone was counted a few times. This CDR3 has 13 residues. The V gene's germline CDR1 is SGHNT and CDR2 YYREEE (reference sequence). V was cut by 4 bases and J by 3 bases, with 10 bases left in between.

The gene calls are TRBV5-4 and TRBJ1-1, with D possibly TRBD1 on 5 matching bases. Sequencing was done on a sample of peripheral blood. The clonotype comes from a woman between 50 and 59 years old with active or convalescent COVID-19. The CDR3 reads CASSARVDTEAFF. Written as DNA, the CDR3 is TGTGCCAGCAGCGCCAGGGTGGACACTGAAGCTTTCTTT.